A single sample gave rise to the 13 T cell receptor beta chains below, sequenced in a study of shared clonotypes between healthy human individuals. The protocol was immunoSEQ multiplex PCR, while the TCRdb copy is restricted to in-frame clones and leaves out a portion. In the table there are some 2,000,000 clones, under 97% of which are singletons. The source material was naive CD4+ T cells sorted from blood. Subset denoted: CD45RA+ positively selected. Every receptor here comes from a man aged 18 to 30 in good health.

V gene TRBV2 combines with J gene TRBJ1-2; 8 bases are a match to TRBD1. The CDR3 runs to 13 residues. Germline V lookup: CDR1 SNHLY, CDR2 FYNNEI. Trimming took 4 bases from V and 4 from J; bases not matched to a gene: 2. This CDR3 reads CASSATGVYGYTF. The CDR3 nucleotides read TGTGCCAGCAGTGCGACAGGGGTCTATGGCTACACCTTC.

Turning to this clone: Compared with germline, one end of the junction differs, possibly owing to a read error. This specimen includes other DNA sequences encoding the same CDR3. The chain combines TRBV7-7 with TRBJ2-2, with no clear D. CDR1 SSHAT and CDR2 FNYEAQ come from the germline V gene (reference sequence). The CDR3 length is 13 residues. The CDR3 is CASSLDRTGELFF. The CDR3 DNA sequence: TGTGCTAGCAGCTTAGATCGGACCGGGGAGCTGTTTTTT.

V and J are TRBV25-1 and TRBJ2-7; TRBD2 matches 7 bases. The CDR3 is 13 amino acids. CDR1 is MGHDK, CDR2 SYGVNS, per germline. Trimming removed 7 bases from V and 6 bases from J; junction bases left unmatched: 9. The CDR3 coding sequence is TGTGCCAGCAACGAGCGGGGACGGTCCGAGCAGTACTTC. Protein: CASNERGRSEQYF.

In nucleotides, the CDR3 is TGTGCCATCAGTGGGGCGGGACTAGCGGTGTACACAGATACGCAGTATTTT. Its translation is CAISGAGLAVYTDTQYF. This chain connects TRBV10-3 to TRBJ2-3; 11 nucleotides match TRBD2. This CDR3 is built from 17 residues. The germline gives CDR1 ENHRY, CDR2 SYGVKD. Trimming cost V 4 bases and J 2 bases; bases outside gene matches: 8.

The chain joins TRBV7-8 to TRBJ2-3; TRBD1 matches 7 bases. V was clipped by 5 bases and J by 4 bases; unmatched bases: 9. The germline CDR1 and CDR2 sequences are SGHVS and FQNEAQ. The CDR3 length is 15 residues. In DNA form, the CDR3 reads TGTGCCAGCAGCCAAGACAGGGATGTTGCAGATACGCAGTATTTT. Amino acid sequence: CASSQDRDVADTQYF.

This chain links TRBV25-1 with TRBJ2-6; D remains ambiguous. The CDR3 is 14 residues long. Germline values: CDR1 MGHDK, CDR2 SYGVNS. Trimming cost V 7 bases and J 2 bases, with 9 bases left between them. CDR3: CASTSYPGANVLTF. The CDR3 DNA reads as TGTGCCAGCACTTCGTATCCTGGGGCCAACGTCCTGACTTTC.

V and J are TRBV19 and TRBJ2-5; TRBD1 is a possible D gene (5 bases). Trimming removed 5 bases from V and 7 bases from J, with 17 bases in between. Germline loops: CDR1 LNHDA, CDR2 SQIVND (reference sequence). The CDR3 totals 14 residues. CDR3 DNA sequence: TGTGCCAGTAGTGATAGTGGCAGGGTTGGGACCCAGTACTTC. Translated, it gives CASSDSGRVGTQYF. The full variable domain, completed using reference TRBV19 and TRBJ2-5, is DGGITQSPKYLFRKEGQNVTLSCEQNLNHDAMYWYRQDPGQGLRLIYYSQIVNDFQKGDIAEGYSVSREKKESFPLTVTSAQKNPTAFYLCASSDSGRVGTQYFGPGTRLLVL.

The chain couples TRBV27 to TRBJ1-2; D call uncertain. The V end lost 3 bases, the J end lost 8 bases, and 16 bases lay between the germline ends. Germline lookup yields CDR1 MNHEY and CDR2 SMNVEV (reference sequence). The CDR3 has 14 residues. CDR3 residues: CASSLGLGSWGYTF. Here the CDR3 DNA reads TGTGCCAGCAGTTTGGGTCTTGGATCGTGGGGCTACACCTTC.

The chain uses TRBV30 and TRBJ1-1; D is ambiguous. Germline V CDR1 and CDR2: GTSNPN, SVGIG (reference sequence). The length of the CDR3 is 12 residues. V gave up 5 bases and J gave up 3 bases, with 10 bases separating them. The CDR3 loop reads CAWAQEDTEAFF. The CDR3 DNA follows: TGTGCCTGGGCCCAAGAGGACACTGAAGCTTTCTTT.

A word on this clone: The sample holds other DNA sequences that translate to the same CDR3. The chain links TRBV10-3 to TRBJ2-2, with D perhaps matching TRBD1 or TRBD2 (5 bases each). CDR1 and CDR2 from the germline V gene are ENHRY and SYGVKD. The V end was cut by 7 bases, the J end by 3 bases, with 9 bases between. CDR3 length: 13 amino acids. As DNA, the CDR3 is TGTGCCATCACAGGGACGGACACCGGGGAGCTGTTTTTT. It encodes CAITGTDTGELFF.

The rearrangement joins TRBV2 to TRBJ1-1; D is ambiguous. The CDR3 length is 14 residues. Germline assignment: CDR1 SNHLY and CDR2 FYNNEI. Deletions cut 8 bases from V and 0 bases from J, with 13 bases between. The CDR3, as DNA: TGTGCCAGCCTAACGTTAACTATGAACACTGAAGCTTTCTTT. Translated, it gives CASLTLTMNTEAFF.

The rearrangement uses TRBV7-6 and TRBJ2-5; TRBD1 is a possible D gene (5 bases). The V end lost 4 bases, the J end lost 7 bases, and 19 bases lay between the germline ends. CDR3 length: 15 amino acids. Germline V gene lookup returns CDR1 SGHVS and CDR2 FNYEAQ. CDR3 residues: CASSSTPTATGTQYF. Written as DNA, the CDR3 is TGTGCCAGCAGCTCGACCCCGACAGCCACCGGGACCCAGTACTTC. The full variable domain, in which reference TRBV7-6 and TRBJ2-5 provide the parts outside the CDR3, is GAGVSQSPRYKVTKRGQDVALRCDPISGHVSLYWYRQALGQGPEFLTYFNYEAQQDKSGLPNDRFSAERPEGSISTLTIQRTEQRDSAMYRCASSSTPTATGTQYFGPGTRLLVL.

The chain couples TRBV7-2 to TRBJ2-5, with 9 bases identical to TRBD2. CDR1 and CDR2 (germline): SGHTA, FQGNSA. The CDR3 length is 14 residues. V was clipped by 5 bases and J by 5 bases; unmatched bases: 6. As DNA, the CDR3 is TGTGCCAGCAGCCGCGGGGGGGCTCAGGAGACCCAGTACTTC. Its protein product is CASSRGGAQETQYF.